The text below deals with one TCR beta chain. No antigen is known for it. Produced via immunoSEQ multiplex PCR; TCRdb's table is partial and in-frame only. The sample consists of 14,000 to 15,000 clones, 80% of them appearing once. These data belong to a study of OX40 agonist ivuxolimab in advanced cancers. Study at large: The mean age was approximately 60 years, ranging from 23 to 79, with 65% to 90% of participants male. Around 40% of patients had received prior checkpoint inhibitor therapy. Study results and limitations: Low normalized clonal expansion also occurred in some nonresponding patients. With doses of 0.1 to 3.0 mg/kg, CD4+ and CD8+ blood T cells had undergone clonal expansion by week 6.

Per the germline V gene, CDR1 is SNHLY and CDR2 is FYNNEI. The CDR3 is 12 residues long. Trimming took 7 bases from V and 4 from J, leaving 8 bases between them. The chain couples TRBV2 to TRBJ2-1; D may be TRBD1 or TRBD2 (5 bases each). The receptor was isolated from an adult with an advanced solid tumor such as melanoma, head and neck, liver or kidney cancer. The sample here was CD4+ or CD8+ T cells sorted from blood, taken in a trial of the OX40 agonist ivuxolimab. The CDR3 protein is CASKGSYNEQFF. In DNA form, the CDR3 reads TGTGCCAGCAAGGGGAGTTACAATGAGCAGTTCTTC.